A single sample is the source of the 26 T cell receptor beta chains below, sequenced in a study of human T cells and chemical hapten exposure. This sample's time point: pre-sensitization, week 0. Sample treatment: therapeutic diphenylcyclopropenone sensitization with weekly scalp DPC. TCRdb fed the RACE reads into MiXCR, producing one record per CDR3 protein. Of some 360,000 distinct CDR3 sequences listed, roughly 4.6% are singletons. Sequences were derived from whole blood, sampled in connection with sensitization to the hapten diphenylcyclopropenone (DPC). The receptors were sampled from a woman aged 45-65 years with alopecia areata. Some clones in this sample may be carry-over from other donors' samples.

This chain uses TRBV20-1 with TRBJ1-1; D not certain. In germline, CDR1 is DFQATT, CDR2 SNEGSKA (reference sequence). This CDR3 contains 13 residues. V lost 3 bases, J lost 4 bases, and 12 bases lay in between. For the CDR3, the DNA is TGCAGTGCTAGGAAGGAGGGCGGCACTGAAGCTTTCTTT. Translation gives CSARKEGGTEAFF.

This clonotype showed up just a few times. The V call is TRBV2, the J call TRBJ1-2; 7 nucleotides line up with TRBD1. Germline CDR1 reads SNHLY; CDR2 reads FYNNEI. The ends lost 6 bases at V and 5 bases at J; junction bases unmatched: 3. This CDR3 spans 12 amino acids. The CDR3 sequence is CASRGTVYGYTF. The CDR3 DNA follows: TGTGCCAGCAGGGGGACAGTATATGGCTACACCTTC.

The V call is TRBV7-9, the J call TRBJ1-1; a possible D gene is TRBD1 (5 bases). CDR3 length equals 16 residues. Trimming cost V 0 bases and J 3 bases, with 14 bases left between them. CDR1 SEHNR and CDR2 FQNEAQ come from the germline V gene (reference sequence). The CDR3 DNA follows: TGTGCCAGCAGCTTAGCGAGTGGGGCCCGGGACACTGAAGCTTTCTTT. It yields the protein CASSLASGARDTEAFF. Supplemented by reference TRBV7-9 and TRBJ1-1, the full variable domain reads DTGVSQNPRHKITKRGQNVTFRCDPISEHNRLYWYRQTLGQGPEFLTYFQNEAQLEKSRLLSDRFSAERPKGSFSTLEIQRTEQGDSAMYLCASSLASGARDTEAFFGQGTRLTVV.

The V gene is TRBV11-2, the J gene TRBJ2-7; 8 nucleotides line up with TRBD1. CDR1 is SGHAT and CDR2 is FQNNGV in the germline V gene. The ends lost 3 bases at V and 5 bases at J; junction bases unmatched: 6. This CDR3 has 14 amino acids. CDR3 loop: CASSFGTGGNEQYF. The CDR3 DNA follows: TGTGCCAGCAGCTTTGGGACAGGAGGGAACGAGCAGTACTTC.

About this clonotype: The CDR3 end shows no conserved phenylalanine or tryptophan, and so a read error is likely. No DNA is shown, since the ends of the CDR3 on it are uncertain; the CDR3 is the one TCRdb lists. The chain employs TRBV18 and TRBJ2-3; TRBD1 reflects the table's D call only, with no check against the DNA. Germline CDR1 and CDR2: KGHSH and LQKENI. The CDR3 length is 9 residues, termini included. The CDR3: CASSRGGGH.

CDR3 residues: CASSQVQEYYGYTF. The CDR3 coding sequence is TGTGCCAGCAGCCAAGTTCAGGAGTACTATGGCTACACCTTC. V gene TRBV14 combines with J gene TRBJ1-2, with unresolved D. Germline V gives CDR1 SGHDN, CDR2 FVKESK. V lost 1 base and J lost 3, with 9 bases in between. This CDR3 region has 14 residues.

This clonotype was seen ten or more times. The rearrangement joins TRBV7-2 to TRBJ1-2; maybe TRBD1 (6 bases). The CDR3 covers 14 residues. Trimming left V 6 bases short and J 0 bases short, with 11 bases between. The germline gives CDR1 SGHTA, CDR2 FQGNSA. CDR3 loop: CASRSTGSNYGYTF. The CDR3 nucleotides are TGTGCCAGCAGATCGACAGGTTCTAACTATGGCTACACCTTC.

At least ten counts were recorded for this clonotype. The CDR3 here is CASSLSQGARRGYTF. In DNA, the CDR3 is TGTGCCAGCAGTTTATCTCAGGGGGCACGACGGGGCTACACCTTC. The V gene is TRBV12-3 or TRBV12-4, the J gene TRBJ1-2, with 8 bases that match TRBD1. The trim removed 2 bases at V and 8 bases at J, leaving 10 bases unmatched. This CDR3 comprises 15 residues.

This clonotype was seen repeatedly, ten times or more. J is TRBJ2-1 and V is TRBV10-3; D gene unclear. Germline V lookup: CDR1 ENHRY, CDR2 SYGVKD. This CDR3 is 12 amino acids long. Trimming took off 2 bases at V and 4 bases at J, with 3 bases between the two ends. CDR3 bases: TGTGCCATCAGTGAGGCTTACAATGAGCAGTTCTTC. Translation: CAISEAYNEQFF.

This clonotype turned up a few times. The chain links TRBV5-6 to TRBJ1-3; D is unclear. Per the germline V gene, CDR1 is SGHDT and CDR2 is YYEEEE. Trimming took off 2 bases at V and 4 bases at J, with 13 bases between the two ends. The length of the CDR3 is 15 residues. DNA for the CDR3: TGTGCCAGCAGCTTCGGGCTGGTGGGAGGAAACACCATATATTTT. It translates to CASSFGLVGGNTIYF.

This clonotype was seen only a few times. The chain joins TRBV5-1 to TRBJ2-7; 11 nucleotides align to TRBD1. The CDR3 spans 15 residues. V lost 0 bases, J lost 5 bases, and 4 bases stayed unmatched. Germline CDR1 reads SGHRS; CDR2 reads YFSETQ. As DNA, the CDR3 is TGCGCCAGCAGCTTGGCCACGGACAGGGGGCACGAGCAGTACTTC. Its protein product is CASSLATDRGHEQYF. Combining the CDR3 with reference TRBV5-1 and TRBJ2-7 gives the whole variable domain KAGVTQTPRYLIKTRGQQVTLSCSPISGHRSVSWYQQTPGQGLQFLFEYFSETQRNKGNFPGRFSGRQFSNSRSEMNVSTLELGDSALYLCASSLATDRGHEQYFGPGTRLTVT.

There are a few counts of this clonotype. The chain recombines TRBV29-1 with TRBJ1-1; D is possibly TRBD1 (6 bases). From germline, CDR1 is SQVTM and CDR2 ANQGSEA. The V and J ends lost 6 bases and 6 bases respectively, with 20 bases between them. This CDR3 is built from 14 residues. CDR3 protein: CSVAERGLGAEAFF. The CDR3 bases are TGCAGCGTGGCCGAACGGGGGCTTGGGGCTGAAGCTTTCTTT.

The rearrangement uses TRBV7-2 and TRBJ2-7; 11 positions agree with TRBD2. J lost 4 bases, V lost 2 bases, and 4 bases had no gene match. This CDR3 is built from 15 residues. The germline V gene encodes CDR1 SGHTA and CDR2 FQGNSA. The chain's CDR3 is CASSLNSGRGYEQYF. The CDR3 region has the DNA TGTGCCAGCAGCTTAAATAGCGGGAGGGGGTACGAGCAGTACTTC. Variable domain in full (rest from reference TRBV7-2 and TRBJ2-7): GAGVSQSPSNKVTEKGKDVELRCDPISGHTALYWYRQSLGQGLEFLIYFQGNSAPDKSGLPSDRFSAERTGGSVSTLTIQRTQQEDSAVYLCASSLNSGRGYEQYFGPGTRLTVT.

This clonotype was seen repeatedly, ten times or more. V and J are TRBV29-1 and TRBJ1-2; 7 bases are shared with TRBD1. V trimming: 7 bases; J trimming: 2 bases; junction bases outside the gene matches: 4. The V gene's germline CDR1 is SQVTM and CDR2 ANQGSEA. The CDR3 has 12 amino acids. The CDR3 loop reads CSAGGQNYGYTF. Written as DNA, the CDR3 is TGCAGCGCTGGGGGACAGAACTATGGCTACACCTTC.

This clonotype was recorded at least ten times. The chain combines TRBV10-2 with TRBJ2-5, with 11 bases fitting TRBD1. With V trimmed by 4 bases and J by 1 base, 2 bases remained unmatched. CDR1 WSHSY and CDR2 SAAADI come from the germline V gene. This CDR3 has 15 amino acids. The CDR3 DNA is TGCGCCAGCAGTGCGGACAGGGGGCCCCAAGAGACCCAGTACTTC. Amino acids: CASSADRGPQETQYF.

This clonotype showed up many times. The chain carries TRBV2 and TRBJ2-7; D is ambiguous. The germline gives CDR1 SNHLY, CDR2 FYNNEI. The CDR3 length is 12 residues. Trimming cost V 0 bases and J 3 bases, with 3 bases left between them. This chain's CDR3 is CASSEAGYEQYF. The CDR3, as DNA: TGTGCCAGCAGTGAAGCAGGCTACGAGCAGTACTTC.

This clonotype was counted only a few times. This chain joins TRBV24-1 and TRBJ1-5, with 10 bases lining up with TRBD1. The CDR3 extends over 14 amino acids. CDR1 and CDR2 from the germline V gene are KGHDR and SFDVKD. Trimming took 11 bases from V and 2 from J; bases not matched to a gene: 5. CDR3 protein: CAMGTGARNQPQHF. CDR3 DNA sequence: TGTGCCATGGGGACAGGGGCTCGCAATCAGCCCCAGCATTTT.

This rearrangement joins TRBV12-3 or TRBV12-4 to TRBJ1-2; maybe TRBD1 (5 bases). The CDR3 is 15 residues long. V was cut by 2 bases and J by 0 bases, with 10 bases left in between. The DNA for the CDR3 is TGTGCCAGCAGTTTAAAGACAGCTTCTAACTATGGCTACACCTTC. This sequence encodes CASSLKTASNYGYTF.

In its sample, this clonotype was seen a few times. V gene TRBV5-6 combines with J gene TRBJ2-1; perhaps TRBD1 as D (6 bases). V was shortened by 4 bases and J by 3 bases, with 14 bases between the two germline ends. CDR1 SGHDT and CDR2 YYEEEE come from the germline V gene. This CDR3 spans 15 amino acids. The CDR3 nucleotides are TGTGCCAGCAGCAGACCGGGACAAATCTACAATGAGCAGTTCTTC. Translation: CASSRPGQIYNEQFF.

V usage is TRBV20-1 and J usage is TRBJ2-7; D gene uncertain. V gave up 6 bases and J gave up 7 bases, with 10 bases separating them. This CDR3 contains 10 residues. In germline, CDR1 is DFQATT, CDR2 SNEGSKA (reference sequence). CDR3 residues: CSAQAREQYF. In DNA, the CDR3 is TGCAGTGCCCAAGCGAGGGAGCAGTACTTC.

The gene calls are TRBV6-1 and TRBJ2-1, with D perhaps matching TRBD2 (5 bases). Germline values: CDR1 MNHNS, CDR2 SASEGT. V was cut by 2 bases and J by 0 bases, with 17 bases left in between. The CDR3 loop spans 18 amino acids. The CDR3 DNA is TGTGCCAGCAGTGAACTTTTTGCGGGCAGCAGCTCCTACAATGAGCAGTTCTTC. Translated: CASSELFAGSSSYNEQFF.

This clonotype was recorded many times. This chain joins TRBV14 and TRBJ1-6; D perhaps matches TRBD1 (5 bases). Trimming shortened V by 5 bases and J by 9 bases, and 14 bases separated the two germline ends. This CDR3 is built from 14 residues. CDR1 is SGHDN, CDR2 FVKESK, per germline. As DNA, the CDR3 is TGTGCCAGCAGCTATACAGGTTACGGTTCACCCCTCCACTTT. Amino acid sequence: CASSYTGYGSPLHF.

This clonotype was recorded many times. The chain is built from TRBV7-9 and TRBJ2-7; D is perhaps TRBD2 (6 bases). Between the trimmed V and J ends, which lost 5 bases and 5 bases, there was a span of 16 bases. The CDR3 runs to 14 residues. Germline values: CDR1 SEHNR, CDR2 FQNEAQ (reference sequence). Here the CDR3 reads CASSATGPGDEQYF. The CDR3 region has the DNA TGTGCCAGCAGCGCCACCGGGCCGGGGGACGAGCAGTACTTC. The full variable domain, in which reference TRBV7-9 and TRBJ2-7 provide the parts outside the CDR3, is DTGVSQNPRHKITKRGQNVTFRCDPISEHNRLYWYRQTLGQGPEFLTYFQNEAQLEKSRLLSDRFSAERPKGSFSTLEIQRTEQGDSAMYLCASSATGPGDEQYFGPGTRLTVT.

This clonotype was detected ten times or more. Here the CDR3 DNA reads TGTGCTAGTGGTGGGGGCAGCGGGGAGCTGTTTTTT. Its protein product is CASGGGSGELFF. V usage is TRBV12-5 and J usage is TRBJ2-2, with D perhaps matching TRBD1 (6 bases). Germline V lookup: CDR1 LGHNT, CDR2 FRNRAP. This CDR3 region has 12 residues. Trimming pared 5 bases from V and 7 bases from J, leaving 8 bases between.

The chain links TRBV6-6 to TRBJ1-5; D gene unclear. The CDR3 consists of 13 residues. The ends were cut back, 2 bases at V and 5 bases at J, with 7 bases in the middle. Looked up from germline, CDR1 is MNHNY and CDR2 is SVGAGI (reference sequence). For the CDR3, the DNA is TGTGCCAGCAGTTACGAGGCGTATCAGCCCCAGCATTTT. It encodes CASSYEAYQPQHF.

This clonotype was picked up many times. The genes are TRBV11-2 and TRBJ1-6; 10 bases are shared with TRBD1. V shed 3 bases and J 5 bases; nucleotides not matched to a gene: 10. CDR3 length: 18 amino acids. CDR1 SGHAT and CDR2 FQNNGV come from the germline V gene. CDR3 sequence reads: CASSFPLPGQGNNSPLHF. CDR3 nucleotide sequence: TGTGCCAGCAGCTTCCCCCTACCGGGACAGGGGAATAATTCACCCCTCCACTTT.